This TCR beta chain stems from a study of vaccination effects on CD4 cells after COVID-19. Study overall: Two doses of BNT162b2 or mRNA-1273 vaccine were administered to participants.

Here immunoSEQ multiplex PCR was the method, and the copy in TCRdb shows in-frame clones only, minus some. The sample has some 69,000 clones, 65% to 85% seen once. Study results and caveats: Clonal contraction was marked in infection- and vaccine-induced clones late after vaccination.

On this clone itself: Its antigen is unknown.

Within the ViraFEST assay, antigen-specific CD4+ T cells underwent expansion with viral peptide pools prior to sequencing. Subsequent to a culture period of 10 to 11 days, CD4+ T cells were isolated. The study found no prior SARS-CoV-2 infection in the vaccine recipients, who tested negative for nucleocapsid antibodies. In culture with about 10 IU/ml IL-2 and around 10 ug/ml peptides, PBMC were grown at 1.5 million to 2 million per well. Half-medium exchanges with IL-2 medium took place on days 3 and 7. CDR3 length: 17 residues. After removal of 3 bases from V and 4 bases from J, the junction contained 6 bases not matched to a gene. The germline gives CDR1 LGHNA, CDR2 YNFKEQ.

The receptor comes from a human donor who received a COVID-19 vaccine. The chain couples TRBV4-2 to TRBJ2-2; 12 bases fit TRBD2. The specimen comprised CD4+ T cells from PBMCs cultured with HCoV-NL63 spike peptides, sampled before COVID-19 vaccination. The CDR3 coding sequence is TGTGCCAGCAGCCAGGCTCTAGCGGGGGGGCTCACCGGGGAGCTGTTTTTT. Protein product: CASSQALAGGLTGELFF.